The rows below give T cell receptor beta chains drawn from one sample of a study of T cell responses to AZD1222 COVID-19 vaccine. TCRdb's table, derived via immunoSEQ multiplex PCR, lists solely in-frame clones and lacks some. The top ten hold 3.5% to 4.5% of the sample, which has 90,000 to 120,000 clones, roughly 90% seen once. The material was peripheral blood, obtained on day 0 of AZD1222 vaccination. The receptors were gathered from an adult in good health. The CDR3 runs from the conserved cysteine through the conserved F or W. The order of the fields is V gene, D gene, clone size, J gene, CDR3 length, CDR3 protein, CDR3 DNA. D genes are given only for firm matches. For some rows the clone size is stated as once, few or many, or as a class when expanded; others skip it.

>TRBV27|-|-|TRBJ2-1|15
CASSRAPGLYNEQFF
TGTGCCAGCAGTAGGGCCCCAGGGCTGTACAATGAGCAGTTCTTC
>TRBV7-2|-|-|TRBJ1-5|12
CASSYFNQPQHF
TGTGCCAGCAGCTACTTCAATCAGCCCCAGCATTTT
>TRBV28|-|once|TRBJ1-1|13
CASSYHTTPEAFF
TGTGCCAGCAGTTATCACACGACGCCTGAAGCTTTCTTT
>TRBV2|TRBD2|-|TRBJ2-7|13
CASQTSGSYEQYF
TGTGCCAGCCAGACTAGCGGGAGTTACGAGCAGTACTTC
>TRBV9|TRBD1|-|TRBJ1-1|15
CASSARTGRDTEAFF
TGTGCCAGCAGCGCCCGGACAGGGAGGGACACTGAAGCTTTCTTT
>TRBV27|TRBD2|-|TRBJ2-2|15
CASGPGLAPTGELFF
TGTGCCAGCGGCCCGGGACTAGCCCCCACCGGGGAGCTGTTTTTT
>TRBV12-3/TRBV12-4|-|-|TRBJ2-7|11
CASSPSYEQYF
TGTGCCAGCAGCCCCTCCTACGAGCAGTACTTC
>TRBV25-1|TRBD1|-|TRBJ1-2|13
CASSAQGWDGYTF
TGTGCCAGCAGTGCACAGGGGTGGGATGGCTACACCTTC
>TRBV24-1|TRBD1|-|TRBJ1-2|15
CATSDKDRERTGYTF
TGTGCCACCAGTGATAAGGACAGGGAGAGAACTGGCTACACCTTC
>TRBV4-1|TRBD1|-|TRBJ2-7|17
CASSQEGQEGGRYEQYF
TGCGCCAGCAGCCAAGAGGGACAGGAGGGAGGCAGGTACGAGCAGTACTTC
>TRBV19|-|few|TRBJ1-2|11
CASSGTFGYTF
TGTGCCAGTAGTGGGACTTTCGGCTACACCTTC
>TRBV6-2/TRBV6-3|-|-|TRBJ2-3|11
CASSYSHTQYF
TGTGCCAGCAGTTACTCTCACACGCAGTATTTT
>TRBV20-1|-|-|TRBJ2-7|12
CSASPPAYEQYF
TGCAGTGCTAGTCCGCCAGCCTACGAGCAGTACTTC
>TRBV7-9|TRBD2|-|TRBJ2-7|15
CASSDNSGGRYEQYF
TGTGCCAGCAGCGACAACAGCGGGGGCCGCTACGAGCAGTACTTC
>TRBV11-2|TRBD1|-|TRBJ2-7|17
CASSLGDSSPNSYEQYF
TGTGCCAGCAGCTTAGGGGACAGTAGCCCGAACTCCTACGAGCAGTACTTC
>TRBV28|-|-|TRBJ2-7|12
CASRTSTYEQYF
TGTGCCAGCAGAACCAGTACCTACGAGCAGTACTTC
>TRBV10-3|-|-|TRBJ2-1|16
CAISESSGSSYNEQFF
TGTGCCATCAGTGAGTCATCTGGGAGCTCCTACAATGAGCAGTTCTTC
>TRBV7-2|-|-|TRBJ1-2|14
CASSLPTRRGGYTF
TGTGCCAGCAGCCTACCGACCCGGAGGGGTGGCTACACCTTC
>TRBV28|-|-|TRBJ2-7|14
CASSPAGLPYEQYF
TGTGCCAGCAGTCCAGCAGGGTTACCGTACGAGCAGTACTTC
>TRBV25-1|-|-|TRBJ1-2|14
CASSEGGSDYGYTF
TGTGCCAGCAGTGAAGGGGGTTCAGACTATGGCTACACCTTC
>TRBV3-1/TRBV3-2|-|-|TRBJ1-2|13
CASRSLQGRGYTF
TGTGCCAGCAGGTCGTTGCAGGGTAGGGGCTACACCTTC
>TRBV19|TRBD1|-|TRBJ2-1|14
CATVTGGSYNEQFF
TGTGCCACCGTTACAGGGGGATCCTACAATGAGCAGTTCTTC
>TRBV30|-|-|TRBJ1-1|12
CAWGGVNTEAFF
TGTGCCTGGGGTGGGGTGAACACTGAAGCTTTCTTT
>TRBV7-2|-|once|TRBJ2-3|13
CASSLVAVDTQYF
TGTGCCAGCAGCTTAGTGGCAGTGGATACGCAGTATTTT
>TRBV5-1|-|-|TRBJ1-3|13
CASSLEGGNTIYF
TGCGCCAGCAGCTTAGAGGGTGGAAACACCATATATTTT
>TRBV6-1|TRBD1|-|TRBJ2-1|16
CASSEGGGQGFNEQFF
TGTGCCAGCAGTGAAGGGGGGGGACAGGGATTCAATGAGCAGTTCTTC
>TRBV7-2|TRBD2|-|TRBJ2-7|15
CASSLAGGSSYEQYF
TGTGCCAGCAGCTTAGCCGGCGGGAGCTCCTACGAGCAGTACTTC
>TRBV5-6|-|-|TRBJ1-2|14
CASSPRNPGYGYTF
TGTGCCAGCAGCCCCCGGAATCCGGGCTATGGCTACACCTTC
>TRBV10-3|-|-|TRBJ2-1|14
CAISDGDRGNEQFF
TGCGCCATCAGTGACGGGGATAGGGGTAATGAGCAGTTCTTC
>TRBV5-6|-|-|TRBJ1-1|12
CASSFPNTEAFF
TGTGCCAGCAGCTTTCCGAACACTGAAGCTTTCTTT
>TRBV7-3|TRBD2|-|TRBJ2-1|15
CASSLSGGRHNEQFF
TGTGCCAGCAGCTTAAGCGGGGGGAGGCACAATGAGCAGTTCTTC
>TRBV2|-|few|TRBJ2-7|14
CASSDVSSSYEQYF
TGTGCCAGCAGTGATGTCAGCAGCTCCTACGAGCAGTACTTC
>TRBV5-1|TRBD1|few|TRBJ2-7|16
CASSRSRGQGPYEQYF
TGCGCCAGCAGCCGATCCCGTGGACAGGGCCCGTACGAGCAGTACTTC
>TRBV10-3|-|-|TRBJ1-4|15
CAISEDRSTNEKLFF
TGTGCCATCAGTGAGGACAGATCAACTAATGAAAAACTGTTTTTT
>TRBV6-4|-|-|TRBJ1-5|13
CAILDSRYQPQHF
TGTGCCATATTAGACAGCCGTTATCAGCCCCAGCATTTT
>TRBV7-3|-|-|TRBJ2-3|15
CASSPLGEMADTQYF
TGTGCCAGCAGCCCCTTGGGGGAGATGGCAGATACGCAGTATTTT
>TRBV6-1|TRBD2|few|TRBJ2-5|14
CASSEAGGQETQYF
TGTGCCAGCAGTGAAGCGGGGGGGCAAGAGACCCAGTACTTC
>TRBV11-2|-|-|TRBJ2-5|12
CASSLGQETQYF
TGTGCCAGCAGCTTGGGCCAAGAGACCCAGTACTTC
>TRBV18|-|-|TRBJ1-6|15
CASSPVGQSNSPLHF
TGTGCCAGCTCACCTGTCGGACAGAGTAATTCACCCCTCCACTTT
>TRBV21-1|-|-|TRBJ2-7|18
CASSKGSFRKDRTYEQYF
TGTGCCAGCAGCAAAGGGTCCTTCCGTAAGGACAGGACTTACGAGCAGTACTTC
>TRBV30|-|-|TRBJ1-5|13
CAWSLSAPQPQHF
TGTGCCTGGAGCTTATCAGCCCCTCAGCCCCAGCATTTT
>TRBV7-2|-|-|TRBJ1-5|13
CASSLALKQPQHF
TGTGCCAGCAGCTTAGCACTTAAGCAGCCCCAGCATTTT
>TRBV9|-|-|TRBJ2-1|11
CASSQNGGQFF
TGTGCCAGCAGCCAGAACGGGGGGCAGTTCTTC
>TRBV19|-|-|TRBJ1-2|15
CASSIEPYSDYGYTF
TGTGCCAGTAGTATTGAGCCCTATTCCGACTATGGCTACACCTTC
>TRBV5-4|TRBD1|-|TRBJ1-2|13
CASSSGQRDGYTF
TGTGCCAGCAGCTCGGGACAGCGAGATGGCTACACCTTC
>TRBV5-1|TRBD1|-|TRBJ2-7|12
CASSSGVGTGDF
TGCGCCAGCAGCTCGGGTGTAGGGACAGGGGACTTC
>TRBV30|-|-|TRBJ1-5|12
CAWSRQGQPQHF
TGTGCCTGGAGCCGGCAGGGCCAGCCCCAGCATTTT
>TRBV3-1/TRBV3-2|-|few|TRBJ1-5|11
CASSPEGGRHF
TGTGCCAGCAGCCCCGAAGGGGGGAGGCATTTT
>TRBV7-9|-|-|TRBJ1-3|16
CASSFYGTSGGNTIYF
TGTGCCAGCAGCTTTTACGGGACATCAGGAGGAAACACCATATATTTT
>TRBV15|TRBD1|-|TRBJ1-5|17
CATGRPGTGSARQPQHF
TGTGCCACCGGAAGGCCCGGGACAGGGAGTGCAAGGCAGCCCCAGCATTTT
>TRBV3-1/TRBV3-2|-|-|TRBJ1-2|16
CASSQDGGVFNYGYTF
TGTGCCAGCAGCCAAGATGGGGGGGTGTTTAACTATGGCTACACCTTC
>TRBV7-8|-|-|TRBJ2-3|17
CASSFRDRGGSTDTQYF
TGTGCCAGCAGCTTTAGGGACCGGGGTGGCAGCACAGATACGCAGTATTTT
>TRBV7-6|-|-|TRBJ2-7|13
CASSSVGTYEQYF
TGTGCCAGCAGCTCCGTTGGGACTTACGAGCAGTACTTC
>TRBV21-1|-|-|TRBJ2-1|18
CASSKVLLDRPGNNEQFF
TGTGCCAGCAGCAAAGTCTTACTCGACAGGCCGGGGAACAATGAGCAGTTCTTC
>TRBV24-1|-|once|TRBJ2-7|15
CATSAAAGPFYEQYF
TGTGCCACCAGTGCCGCAGCGGGCCCGTTCTACGAGCAGTACTTC
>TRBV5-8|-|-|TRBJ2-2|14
CASSLDPNTGELFF
TGTGCCAGCAGCTTGGATCCCAACACCGGGGAGCTGTTTTTT
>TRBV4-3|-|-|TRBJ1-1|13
CASSLQQGSEAFF
TGCGCCAGCAGCCTCCAACAGGGCTCTGAAGCTTTCTTT
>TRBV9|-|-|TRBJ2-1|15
CASSPSGLDYNEQFF
TGTGCCAGCAGCCCCTCCGGGTTAGACTACAATGAGCAGTTCTTC